These 26 T cell receptor beta chains share one sample of origin, sequenced in a study of T-cell memory formation after mild COVID-19. Via MiXCR, TCRdb re-called the 5' RACE reads, giving one row per CDR3 protein. The repertoire includes around 110,000 distinct CDR3 sequences, roughly an eighth of them detected once, and approximately 43% sits in the top ten. Sequenced material: PBMCs or a T cell subset sorted from them (not recorded which). These receptors came from a man aged 18 to 35 who had mild COVID-19 (a few samples of this study predate the infection). Cell type and time point are not known.

This clonotype has more than one count but fewer than ten. The CDR3 reads CASSSTGLVGELFF. The DNA of the CDR3 is TGTGCCAGCAGCTCAACAGGGTTAGTCGGGGAGCTGTTTTTT. The chain is built from TRBV7-9 and TRBJ2-2, with D possibly being TRBD1 (6 bases). The germline CDR1 and CDR2 sequences are SEHNR and FQNEAQ (reference sequence). The V gene lost 4 bases and the J gene lost 7 bases, with 13 bases spanning the gap. The CDR3 sequence is 14 residues long.

This chain joins TRBV29-1 and TRBJ2-3, with 9 bases identical to TRBD2. J lost 2 bases, V lost 6 bases, and 9 bases had no gene match. From germline, CDR1 is SQVTM and CDR2 ANQGSEA. This CDR3 is built from 15 residues. The CDR3 reads CSVGKRGDPTDTQYF. CDR3 nucleotides: TGCAGCGTCGGAAAGCGGGGGGATCCCACAGATACGCAGTATTTT.

This clonotype was picked up many times. This rearrangement joins TRBV10-3 to TRBJ2-1, with 7 bases lining up with TRBD1. CDR1 and CDR2 (germline): ENHRY, SYGVKD. This CDR3 is 16 amino acids long. Trimming cost V 3 bases and J 10 bases; bases outside gene matches: 15. The CDR3 loop reads CAISDPGTALWGEQFF. The DNA of the CDR3 is TGTGCCATCAGTGACCCCGGGACAGCACTATGGGGGGAGCAGTTCTTC.

CDR3 DNA: TGTGCCAGCAGCCCAACCAGCAGGGGGCTATCCAATGAGCAGTTCTTC. Translated: CASSPTSRGLSNEQFF. This rearrangement joins TRBV12-3 or TRBV12-4 to TRBJ2-1; 8 bases agree with TRBD1. The CDR3 contains 16 residues. V trimming: 6 bases; J trimming: 6 bases; junction bases outside the gene matches: 13.

This clonotype was recorded a few times. V and J are TRBV29-1 and TRBJ2-2; unclear D gene. This CDR3 has 15 amino acids. V was trimmed by 5 bases and J by 3 bases, leaving 16 bases between them. Germline V gives CDR1 SQVTM, CDR2 ANQGSEA. The CDR3 is CSVWAGGIHTGELFF. In DNA form, the CDR3 reads TGCAGCGTTTGGGCAGGCGGAATTCACACCGGGGAGCTGTTTTTT.

The V call is TRBV6-5, the J call TRBJ2-5; TRBD2 matches 8 bases. Germline V CDR1 and CDR2: MNHEY, SVGAGI. The junction had 1 base not matched to a gene; V was cut back by 4 bases and J by 3 bases. The CDR3 length is 13 residues. The CDR3 DNA is TGTGCCAGCAGTTCGGGACTAGAAGAGACCCAGTACTTC. Translation gives CASSSGLEETQYF.

The CDR3 nucleotides are TGTGCCAGCAGCCCGGGTCCTGCCACAGATACGCAGTATTTT. It is translated as CASSPGPATDTQYF. V gene TRBV7-3 combines with J gene TRBJ2-3; no clear D gene. V lost 5 bases to trimming and J lost 2 bases, with 11 bases between them. Germline V lookup: CDR1 SGHTA, CDR2 FQGTGA. This CDR3 has 14 amino acids.

In its sample, this clonotype was seen a few times. The V and J genes are TRBV20-1 and TRBJ2-1; D is unresolved. This CDR3 spans 16 amino acids. V was trimmed by 1 base and J by 8 bases, leaving 21 bases between them. From germline, CDR1 is DFQATT and CDR2 SNEGSKA (reference sequence). This CDR3 is CSARGAGKRRPDEQFF. CDR3 sequence (DNA): TGCAGTGCTAGAGGGGCTGGGAAAAGACGGCCTGATGAGCAGTTCTTC.

The chain couples TRBV7-8 to TRBJ2-7; no firm D call. The germline V gene has CDR1 SGHVS and CDR2 FQNEAQ. V dropped 8 bases and J dropped 4 bases, with 12 bases sitting between them. The CDR3 is 12 amino acids. Here the CDR3 reads CASVSTTYEQYV. DNA of the CDR3: TGTGCCAGCGTGTCGACCACTTACGAGCAGTACGTC.

The chain links TRBV2 to TRBJ2-2, with D perhaps TRBD2 (6 bases). The CDR3 runs 12 residues. Germline V gene lookup returns CDR1 SNHLY and CDR2 FYNNEI. V was pared by 9 bases and J by 6 bases, with 11 bases between. CDR3 sequence reads: CASRGGAGELFF. In DNA form, the CDR3 reads TGTGCCAGTAGAGGAGGGGCCGGGGAGCTGTTTTTT.

V gene TRBV4-1 combines with J gene TRBJ1-2, with 7 bases fitting TRBD1. The CDR3 totals 16 residues. Germline loops: CDR1 MGHRA, CDR2 YSYEKL. The J segment lost 4 bases and the V segment lost 0 bases, leaving 8 bases of the junction unmatched. Here the CDR3 reads CASSQDVGRGGYGYTF. CDR3 sequence (DNA): TGCGCCAGCAGCCAAGATGTCGGCAGGGGGGGCTATGGCTACACCTTC.

This clonotype has more than one count but fewer than ten. This chain connects TRBV7-9 to TRBJ1-6; a possible D gene is TRBD1 (6 bases). CDR1 and CDR2 from the germline V gene are SEHNR and FQNEAQ (reference sequence). Trimming pared 2 bases from V and 7 bases from J, leaving 12 bases between. The CDR3 length is 15 residues. CDR3 in amino acids: CASSLSYDRNSPLHF. The CDR3 DNA follows: TGTGCCAGCAGCTTAAGCTACGACAGGAATTCACCCCTCCACTTT.

This clonotype was observed a few times. CDR3 loop: CASSLGPRNEQFF. CDR3 DNA sequence: TGTGCCAGCAGCTTAGGTCCCCGAAATGAGCAGTTCTTC. The chain joins TRBV7-9 to TRBJ2-1; D gene ambiguous. The CDR3 is 13 amino acids. Trimming took off 1 base at V and 7 bases at J, with 8 bases between the two ends. Per the germline V gene, CDR1 is SEHNR and CDR2 is FQNEAQ (reference sequence). The full variable domain, rest sourced from reference TRBV7-9 and TRBJ2-1, is DTGVSQNPRHKITKRGQNVTFRCDPISEHNRLYWYRQTLGQGPEFLTYFQNEAQLEKSRLLSDRFSAERPKGSFSTLEIQRTEQGDSAMYLCASSLGPRNEQFFGPGTRLTVL.

The J gene is TRBJ2-6, the V gene TRBV7-9; D not certain. V gave up 6 bases and J gave up 3 bases, with 3 bases separating them. Germline CDR1 reads SEHNR; CDR2 reads FQNEAQ (reference sequence). The CDR3 totals 12 residues. Here the CDR3 reads CASRVGANVLTF. CDR3 coding DNA: TGTGCCAGCAGGGTTGGGGCCAACGTCCTGACTTTC.

The V gene is TRBV3-1, the J gene TRBJ2-1; D is uncertain. The V and J ends lost 0 bases and 11 bases respectively, with 14 bases between them. Germline V gene sequence: CDR1 LGHDT, CDR2 YNNKEL (reference sequence). This CDR3 has 14 residues. The CDR3 loop reads CASSQDRGPFQQFF. CDR3 coding DNA: TGTGCCAGCAGCCAAGATCGAGGACCATTCCAGCAGTTCTTC.

This chain connects TRBV20-1 to TRBJ2-7; 9 bases fit TRBD2. The CDR3 totals 13 residues. The V segment lost 5 bases and the J segment 1 base; nucleotides outside the gene matches: 3. Germline V gene lookup returns CDR1 DFQATT and CDR2 SNEGSKA (reference sequence). The CDR3 DNA follows: TGCAGTGCTTTTAGCGGGGGATCCTACGAGCAGTACTTC. Protein sequence: CSAFSGGSYEQYF.

The J gene is TRBJ2-1, the V gene TRBV20-1; unclear D gene. Trimming stripped 5 bases from V and 0 bases from J, with 11 bases between. The CDR3 contains 14 residues. Germline CDR1 DFQATT, CDR2 SNEGSKA (reference sequence). The chain's CDR3 is CSAGKPVSYNEQFF. CDR3 DNA: TGCAGTGCTGGGAAGCCGGTCTCCTACAATGAGCAGTTCTTC.

This clonotype rates as medium-sized (0.01 to 0.1%). The chain links TRBV9 to TRBJ1-1; D is undetermined. V lost 0 bases and J lost 4, with 7 bases in between. This CDR3 region has 13 residues. The germline V gene has CDR1 SGDLS and CDR2 YYNGEE. CDR3 bases: TGTGCCAGCAGCGTAGGGACGGGCACTGAAGCTTTCTTT. As protein: CASSVGTGTEAFF.

The chain joins TRBV4-2 to TRBJ2-7; 11 bases line up with TRBD1. With 0 bases clipped from V and 3 bases from J, the junction kept 4 bases outside the gene matches. Germline V gene sequence: CDR1 LGHNA, CDR2 YNFKEQ. This CDR3 has 16 amino acids. The CDR3 bases are TGTGCCAGCAGCCAAGAGGGGACAGGGGGAATCTACGAGCAGTACTTC. This encodes CASSQEGTGGIYEQYF.

This clonotype was counted a few times. The chain carries TRBV4-1 and TRBJ2-7; 7 bases line up with TRBD1. Germline lookup yields CDR1 MGHRA and CDR2 YSYEKL. There are 17 residues in the CDR3. Trimming cost V 3 bases and J 3 bases; bases outside gene matches: 14. The CDR3 loop reads CASSQAWGQGVGYEQYV. The CDR3, as DNA: TGCGCCAGCAGCCAGGCCTGGGGGCAGGGGGTCGGCTACGAGCAGTACGTC.

V usage is TRBV2 and J usage is TRBJ1-5; a possible D gene is TRBD1 (6 bases). This CDR3 contains 14 residues. Germline V gene data show CDR1 as SNHLY and CDR2 as FYNNEI. Trimming shortened V by 2 bases and J by 3 bases, and 8 bases separated the two germline ends. CDR3 loop: CASSERTDNQPQHF. CDR3 nucleotide sequence: TGTGCCAGCAGTGAACGGACAGACAATCAGCCCCAGCATTTT.

This clonotype showed up just a few times. DNA for the CDR3: TGTGCCAGCAGCACCCGACAGGGGGCCTCCAATGAGCAGTTCTTC. Residues: CASSTRQGASNEQFF. The genes are TRBV7-9 and TRBJ2-1, with TRBD1 matching 10 bases. The V gene's germline CDR1 is SEHNR and CDR2 FQNEAQ (reference sequence). The V and J ends lost 5 bases and 6 bases, in that order; junction bases with no gene match: 7. The length of the CDR3 is 15 residues.

This clonotype has at least ten counts. The rearrangement uses TRBV4-1 and TRBJ1-1; D not certain. The length of the CDR3 is 14 residues. Deletions cut 1 base from V and 5 bases from J, with 11 bases between. Germline V lookup: CDR1 MGHRA, CDR2 YSYEKL. The CDR3 spells CASSQVRVRTEAFF. DNA of the CDR3: TGCGCCAGCAGCCAAGTTAGGGTCCGGACTGAAGCTTTCTTT.

This clonotype has a handful of counts. V gene TRBV27 combines with J gene TRBJ1-1; D not certain. CDR1 MNHEY and CDR2 SMNVEV come from the germline V gene (reference sequence). The CDR3 has 14 amino acids. V dropped 5 bases and J dropped 1 base, with 11 bases sitting between them. The CDR3, as DNA: TGTGCCAGCAGTCCCGGACTCTGGAACACTGAAGCTTTCTTT. The encoded protein is CASSPGLWNTEAFF.

The gene calls are TRBV20-1 and TRBJ2-7, with D uncertain. Trimming removed 0 bases from V and 0 bases from J, with 6 bases in between. Germline CDR1 is DFQATT and CDR2 is SNEGSKA (reference sequence). There are 13 residues in the CDR3. This chain's CDR3 is CSARDNYSYEQYF. The CDR3 bases are TGCAGTGCTAGAGATAACTACTCCTACGAGCAGTACTTC.

This clonotype was seen many times. This sequence joins TRBV12-3 or TRBV12-4 and TRBJ1-1; no clear D. V lost 7 bases and J 4 bases, leaving 13 bases between the germline ends. This CDR3 has 13 residues. DNA of the CDR3: TGTGCCAGCAAGGATCGAGTAGGCACTGAAGCTTTCTTT. This gives the protein CASKDRVGTEAFF.